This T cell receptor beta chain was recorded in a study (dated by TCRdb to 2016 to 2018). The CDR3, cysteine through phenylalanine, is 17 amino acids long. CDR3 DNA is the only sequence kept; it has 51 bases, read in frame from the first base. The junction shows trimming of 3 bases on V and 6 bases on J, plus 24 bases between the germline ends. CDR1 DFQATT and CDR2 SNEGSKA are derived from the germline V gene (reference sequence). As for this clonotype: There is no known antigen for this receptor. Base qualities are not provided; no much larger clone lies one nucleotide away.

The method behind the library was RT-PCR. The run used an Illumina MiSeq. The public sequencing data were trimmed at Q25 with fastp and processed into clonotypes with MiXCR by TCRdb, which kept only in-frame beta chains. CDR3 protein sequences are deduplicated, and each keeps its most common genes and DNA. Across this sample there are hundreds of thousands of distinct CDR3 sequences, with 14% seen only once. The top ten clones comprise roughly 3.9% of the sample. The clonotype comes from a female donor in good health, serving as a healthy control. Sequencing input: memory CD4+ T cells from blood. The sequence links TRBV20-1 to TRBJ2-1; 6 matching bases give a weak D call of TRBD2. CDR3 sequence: CSARTLWQWGVSNEQFF. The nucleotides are TGCAGTGCTAGGACTCTTTGGCAGTGGGGGGTCTCCAATGAGCAGTTCTTC.